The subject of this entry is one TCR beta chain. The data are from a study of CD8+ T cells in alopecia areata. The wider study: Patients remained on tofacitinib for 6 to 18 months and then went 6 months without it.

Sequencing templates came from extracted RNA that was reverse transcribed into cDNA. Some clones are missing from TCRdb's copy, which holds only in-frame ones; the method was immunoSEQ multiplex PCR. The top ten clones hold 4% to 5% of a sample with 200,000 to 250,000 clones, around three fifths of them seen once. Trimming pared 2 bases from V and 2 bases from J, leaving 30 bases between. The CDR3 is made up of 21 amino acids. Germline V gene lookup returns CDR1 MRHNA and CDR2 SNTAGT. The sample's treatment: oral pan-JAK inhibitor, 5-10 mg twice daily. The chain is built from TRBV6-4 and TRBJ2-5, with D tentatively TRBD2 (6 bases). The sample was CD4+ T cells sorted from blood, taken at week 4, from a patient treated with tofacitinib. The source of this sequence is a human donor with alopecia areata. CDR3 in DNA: TGTGCCAGCAGTGACAACCCCTTCGGCGGGACTGCCCATAAACTACAAGAGACCCAGTACTTC. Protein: CASSDNPFGGTAHKLQETQYF.